This T cell receptor beta chain was captured in a study of blood T cell repertoires in COVID-19. Study-wide background: There were acute and convalescent COVID-19 samples, and they came from the United States, Italy and Spain. Sources were T cells, B-cell-depleted T cells, or PBMCs; the material itself was cDNA or gDNA.

The CDR3 runs to 14 residues. V lost 3 bases to trimming and J lost 9 bases, with 12 bases between them. Looked up from germline, CDR1 is MGHRA and CDR2 is YSYEKL. Clones were read by immunoSEQ multiplex PCR, and TCRdb kept only the in-frame ones, dropping some. The sample lists under 250,000 clones, over 70% occurring once. The chain has TRBV4-1 and TRBJ1-6; D perhaps matches TRBD1 (6 bases). The specimen sequenced was peripheral blood. This clonotype originated in a man aged 35-49 years with acute or convalescent COVID-19. CDR3: CASSHGGAGSPLHF. The CDR3 nucleotides read TGCGCCAGCAGCCATGGGGGGGCGGGTTCACCCCTCCACTTT.